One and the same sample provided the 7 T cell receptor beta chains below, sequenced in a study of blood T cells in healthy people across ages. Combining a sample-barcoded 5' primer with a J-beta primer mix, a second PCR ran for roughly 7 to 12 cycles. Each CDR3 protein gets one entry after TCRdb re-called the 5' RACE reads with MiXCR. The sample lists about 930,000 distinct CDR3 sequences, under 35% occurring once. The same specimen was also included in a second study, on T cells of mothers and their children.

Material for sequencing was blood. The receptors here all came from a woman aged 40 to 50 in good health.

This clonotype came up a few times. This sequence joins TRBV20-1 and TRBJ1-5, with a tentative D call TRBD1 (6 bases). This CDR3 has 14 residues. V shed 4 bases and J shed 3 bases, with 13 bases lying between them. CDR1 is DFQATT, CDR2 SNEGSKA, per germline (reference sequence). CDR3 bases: TGCAGTGCTATGGGACAAATCTCCAATCAGCCCCAGCATTTT. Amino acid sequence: CSAMGQISNQPQHF.

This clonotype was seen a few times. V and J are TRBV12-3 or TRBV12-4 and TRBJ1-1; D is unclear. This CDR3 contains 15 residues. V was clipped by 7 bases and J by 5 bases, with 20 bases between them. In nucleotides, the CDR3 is TGTGCCAGCATCGAGGAGGGTGGTGTGTCGACTGAAGCTTTCTTT. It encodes CASIEEGGVSTEAFF.

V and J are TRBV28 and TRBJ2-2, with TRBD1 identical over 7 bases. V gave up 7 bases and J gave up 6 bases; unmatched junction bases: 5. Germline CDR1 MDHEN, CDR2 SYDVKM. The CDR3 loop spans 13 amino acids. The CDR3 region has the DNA TGTGCCAGCATCACACAGGGGTCCGGGGAGCTGTTTTTT. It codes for CASITQGSGELFF.

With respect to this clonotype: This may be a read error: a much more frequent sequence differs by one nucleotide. The chain's CDR3 is CASSSGGNGHTF. DNA for the CDR3: TGTGCCAGCAGCTCCGGGGGGAATGGCCACACCTTC. V is TRBV7-3 and J is TRBJ1-2; tentative D call: TRBD1 (5 bases). This CDR3 is built from 12 residues. Germline assignment: CDR1 SGHTA and CDR2 FQGTGA.

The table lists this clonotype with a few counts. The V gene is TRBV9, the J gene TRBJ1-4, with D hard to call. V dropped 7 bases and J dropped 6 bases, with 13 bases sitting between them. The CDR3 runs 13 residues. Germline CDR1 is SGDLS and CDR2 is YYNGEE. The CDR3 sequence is CASGRHGDEKLFF. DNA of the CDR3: TGTGCCAGCGGACGACACGGGGATGAAAAACTGTTTTTT.

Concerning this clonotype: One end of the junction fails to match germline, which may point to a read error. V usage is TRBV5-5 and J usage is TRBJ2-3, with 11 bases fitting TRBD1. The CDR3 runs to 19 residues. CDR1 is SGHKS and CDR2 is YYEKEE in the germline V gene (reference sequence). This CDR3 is CANSRTGTGGYGGGDTQYF. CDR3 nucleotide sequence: TGTGCCAACAGCCGCACCGGGACAGGGGGTTATGGAGGCGGGGATACGCAGTATTTT.

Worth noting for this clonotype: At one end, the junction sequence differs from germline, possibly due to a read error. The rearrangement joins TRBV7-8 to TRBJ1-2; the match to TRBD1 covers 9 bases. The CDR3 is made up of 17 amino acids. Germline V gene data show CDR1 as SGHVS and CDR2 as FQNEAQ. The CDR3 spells CASSPIRSTGGIYGYIF. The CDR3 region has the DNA TGTGCCAGCAGCCCAATACGGTCGACAGGGGGAATCTATGGCTACATCTTC.